This is a list of T cell receptor beta chains from one sample in a study of blood T cells in healthy people across ages. From the 5' RACE reads, TCRdb called clonotypes with MiXCR, one entry per CDR3 protein. This table has approximately 900,000 distinct CDR3 sequences, 40% to 60% appearing once. The sample taken for sequencing was blood. The receptors were sampled from a man aged 25 to 45 in good health. Both conserved end residues are part of each CDR3. Each record gives: V gene, D gene, CDR3 length, J gene, clone size, CDR3 protein, CDR3 DNA. D genes are given only for firm matches. Size tells how often a clone was seen (once, few, many) or the class of an expanded clone, and some rows leave it out.

V gene: TRBV29-1
D gene: NA
CDR3 length: 14
J gene: TRBJ1-2
clone size: NA
CDR3 protein: CSVEEGEANYGYTF
CDR3 DNA: TGCAGCGTTGAAGAGGGTGAAGCTAACTATGGCTACACCTTC

V gene: TRBV5-1
D gene: TRBD2
CDR3 length: 18
J gene: TRBJ2-3
clone size: NA
CDR3 protein: CASSLALAGARSTDTQYF
CDR3 DNA: TGCGCCAGCAGCTTGGCTCTAGCGGGGGCCCGTAGCACAGATACGCAGTATTTT

V gene: TRBV27
D gene: NA
CDR3 length: 14
J gene: TRBJ2-7
clone size: few
CDR3 protein: CASSFATDSYEQYF
CDR3 DNA: TGTGCCAGCAGTTTTGCGACAGACTCCTACGAGCAGTACTTC

V gene: TRBV9
D gene: NA
CDR3 length: 15
J gene: TRBJ2-7
clone size: NA
CDR3 protein: CASSSGPSGSYEQYF
CDR3 DNA: TGTGCCAGCAGCTCGGGTCCGAGTGGGTCCTACGAGCAGTACTTC

V gene: TRBV7-2
D gene: NA
CDR3 length: 12
J gene: TRBJ2-2
clone size: NA
CDR3 protein: CASSLSRGELFF
CDR3 DNA: TGTGCCAGCAGCTTGTCACGCGGGGAGCTGTTTTTT

V gene: TRBV11-2
D gene: NA
CDR3 length: 15
J gene: TRBJ2-2
clone size: NA
CDR3 protein: CASSLSGGGGGELFF
CDR3 DNA: TGTGCCAGCAGCTTGTCGGGGGGCGGAGGCGGGGAGCTGTTTTTT

V gene: TRBV12-3/TRBV12-4
D gene: NA
CDR3 length: 14
J gene: TRBJ2-5
clone size: NA
CDR3 protein: CASRADTYQETQYF
CDR3 DNA: TGTGCCAGCAGGGCTGACACATACCAAGAGACCCAGTACTTC

V gene: TRBV9
D gene: NA
CDR3 length: 15
J gene: TRBJ2-4
clone size: NA
CDR3 protein: CASSSRGSAKNIQYF
CDR3 DNA: TGTGCCAGCAGCTCCCGGGGTTCTGCCAAAAACATTCAGTACTTC

V gene: TRBV4-2
D gene: NA
CDR3 length: 16
J gene: TRBJ1-4
clone size: NA
CDR3 protein: CASSGPGSAVREELFF
CDR3 DNA: TGTGCCAGCAGCGGACCCGGATCTGCCGTCAGGGAAGAACTGTTTTTT

V gene: TRBV11-1
D gene: TRBD2
CDR3 length: 16
J gene: TRBJ2-1
clone size: NA
CDR3 protein: CASNFSGGKIYNEQFF
CDR3 DNA: TGTGCCAGCAACTTTAGCGGGGGGAAGATCTACAATGAGCAGTTCTTC

V gene: TRBV2
D gene: NA
CDR3 length: 14
J gene: TRBJ2-7
clone size: NA
CDR3 protein: CASSSSGTSYEQYF
CDR3 DNA: TGTGCCAGCAGTAGCTCCGGGACATCCTACGAGCAGTACTTC

V gene: TRBV6-2/TRBV6-3
D gene: TRBD2
CDR3 length: 14
J gene: TRBJ2-7
clone size: NA
CDR3 protein: CAIAASGRVDEQYF
CDR3 DNA: TGTGCCATCGCCGCGAGCGGGAGAGTCGATGAGCAGTACTTC

V gene: TRBV4-1
D gene: TRBD1
CDR3 length: 16
J gene: TRBJ1-1
clone size: NA
CDR3 protein: CASSPSPGDRNTEAFF
CDR3 DNA: TGCGCCAGCAGCCCTTCCCCTGGGGACAGGAACACTGAAGCTTTCTTT

V gene: TRBV6-5
D gene: TRBD1
CDR3 length: 15
J gene: TRBJ2-5
clone size: few
CDR3 protein: CASRRRDRSIETQYF
CDR3 DNA: TGTGCCAGCAGGAGAAGGGACAGGTCGATCGAGACCCAGTACTTC